Listed here is a single TCR beta chain. Participants spanned ages about 18 to 90 years and resided in some 22 US areas. Either two negative PCRs, clearance, or symptom resolution qualified Cohort 3 donors as recovered. Trimming cost V 4 bases and J 5 bases; bases outside gene matches: 12. From germline, CDR1 is LNHDA and CDR2 SQIVND (reference sequence). The CDR3 totals 16 residues. The entry originates in a study of blood T cell repertoires in COVID-19. Study as a whole: Both acute and convalescent COVID-19 samples were obtained from the United States, Italy and Spain. Sources were T cells, B-cell-depleted T cells, or PBMCs; the material itself was cDNA or gDNA.

Using immunoSEQ multiplex PCR, the repertoire was profiled, and TCRdb retains in-frame clones only, with some absent. The sample has 290,000 or so clones, 75% to 95% seen once. Sequencing used PBMCs or T cells enriched from blood (not recorded which). The clonotype comes from a young woman who had recovered from COVID-19. The chain couples TRBV19 to TRBJ1-2, with 8 bases matching TRBD1. The CDR3 bases are TGTGCCAGTAGTACAAGCTCAGGACAGGGACTTTATGGCTACACCTTC. This codes for CASSTSSGQGLYGYTF.